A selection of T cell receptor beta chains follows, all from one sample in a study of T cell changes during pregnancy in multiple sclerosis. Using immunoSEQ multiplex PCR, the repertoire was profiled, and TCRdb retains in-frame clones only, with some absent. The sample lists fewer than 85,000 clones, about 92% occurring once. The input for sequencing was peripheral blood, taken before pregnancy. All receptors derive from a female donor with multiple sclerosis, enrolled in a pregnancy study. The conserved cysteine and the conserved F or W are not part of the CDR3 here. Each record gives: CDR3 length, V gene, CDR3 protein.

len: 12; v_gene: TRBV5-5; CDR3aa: ASSFGPWAPEAF
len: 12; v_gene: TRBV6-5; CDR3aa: AGGTLAGAYEQY
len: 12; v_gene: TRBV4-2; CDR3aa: ASSQDGRSETQY
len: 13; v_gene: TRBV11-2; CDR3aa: ASSFYRGGSYEQY
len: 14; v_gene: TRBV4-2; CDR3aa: ASSQERLAGGGEQF
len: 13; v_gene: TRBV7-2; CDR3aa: ASSYGQAKNQPQH
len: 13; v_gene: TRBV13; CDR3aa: ASSLDRANTGELF
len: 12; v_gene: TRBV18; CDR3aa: ASSPPADPNTIY
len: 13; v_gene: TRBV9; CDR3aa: ASSVPPTEDNEQF
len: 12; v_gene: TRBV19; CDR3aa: VSRWGDQYNEQF
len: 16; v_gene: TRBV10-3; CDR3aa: AISESGMGSGTFYEQF
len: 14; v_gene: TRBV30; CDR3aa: AWSEGGRGSTGELF
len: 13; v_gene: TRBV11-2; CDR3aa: ASRSEFTNTGELF
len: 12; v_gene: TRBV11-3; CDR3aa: ASSYLNRFDEQY
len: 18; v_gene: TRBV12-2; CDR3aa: ASRPPVSRDAYRGNETQY
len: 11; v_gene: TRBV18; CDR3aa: ASSPRQGETQY
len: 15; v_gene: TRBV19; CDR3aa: ASRTIQVSGAEGEQF
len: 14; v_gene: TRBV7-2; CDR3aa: ASSLGGDSSNQPQH
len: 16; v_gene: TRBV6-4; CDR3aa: ASSKVGGTYPMNTEAF
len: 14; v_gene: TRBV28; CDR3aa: ASSLGGGTRLREQY
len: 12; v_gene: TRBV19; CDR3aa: ASSSPGLSYEQY
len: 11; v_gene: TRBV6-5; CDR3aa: ATSNAVTETQY
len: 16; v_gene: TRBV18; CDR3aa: ASSLLKGGEFSSGGYT
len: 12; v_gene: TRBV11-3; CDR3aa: ASSLQGVNTEAF
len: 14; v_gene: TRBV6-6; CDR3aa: ASSYSIRQGSNEQF
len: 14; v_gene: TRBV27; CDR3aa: ASSPYGGRNTGELF
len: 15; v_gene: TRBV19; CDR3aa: ASSTLAHRRANTEAF
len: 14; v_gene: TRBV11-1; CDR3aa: ASSLRREGRTDTQY
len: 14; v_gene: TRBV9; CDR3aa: ASSVKGLAETGELF
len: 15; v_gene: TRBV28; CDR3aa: ASSLPELAGGHNEQF
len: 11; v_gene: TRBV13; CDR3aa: ASSLQRTGEQY
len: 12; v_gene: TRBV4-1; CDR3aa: ASSQEGSPEGQF
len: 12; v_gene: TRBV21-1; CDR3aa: ASSATGSNQPQH
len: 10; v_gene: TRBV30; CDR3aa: AWSLTSDEQF
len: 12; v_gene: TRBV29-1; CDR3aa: SAGLAGPYNEQF
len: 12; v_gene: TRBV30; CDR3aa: AWSDTGGGQPQH
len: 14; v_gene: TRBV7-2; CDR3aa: ASSPTSGRSTDTQY
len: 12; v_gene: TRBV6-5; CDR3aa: ASSAFGSGNTIY
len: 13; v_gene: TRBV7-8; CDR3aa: ASSPLRGGPFEQF
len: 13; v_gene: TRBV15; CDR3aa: ATSRDTETYNEQF
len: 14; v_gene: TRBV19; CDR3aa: ASTASGNMWTGELF
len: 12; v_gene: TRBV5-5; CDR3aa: ASSLTGVGGELF
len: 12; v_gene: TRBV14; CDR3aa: ASSQAGMNTEAF
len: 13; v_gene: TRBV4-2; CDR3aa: ASSQTGTGIYEQY
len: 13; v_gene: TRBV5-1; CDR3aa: ASSWRGQGSSEQY
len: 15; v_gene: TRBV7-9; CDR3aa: ASTQAATPRNTGELF
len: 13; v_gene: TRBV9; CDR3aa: ASSIRTSGQETQY
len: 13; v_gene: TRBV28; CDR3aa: ASSTPTGGFEKLF
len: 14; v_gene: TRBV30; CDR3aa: AWSVGQGIDRQPQH
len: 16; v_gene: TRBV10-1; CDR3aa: ASSVRPGQGFSGNTIY